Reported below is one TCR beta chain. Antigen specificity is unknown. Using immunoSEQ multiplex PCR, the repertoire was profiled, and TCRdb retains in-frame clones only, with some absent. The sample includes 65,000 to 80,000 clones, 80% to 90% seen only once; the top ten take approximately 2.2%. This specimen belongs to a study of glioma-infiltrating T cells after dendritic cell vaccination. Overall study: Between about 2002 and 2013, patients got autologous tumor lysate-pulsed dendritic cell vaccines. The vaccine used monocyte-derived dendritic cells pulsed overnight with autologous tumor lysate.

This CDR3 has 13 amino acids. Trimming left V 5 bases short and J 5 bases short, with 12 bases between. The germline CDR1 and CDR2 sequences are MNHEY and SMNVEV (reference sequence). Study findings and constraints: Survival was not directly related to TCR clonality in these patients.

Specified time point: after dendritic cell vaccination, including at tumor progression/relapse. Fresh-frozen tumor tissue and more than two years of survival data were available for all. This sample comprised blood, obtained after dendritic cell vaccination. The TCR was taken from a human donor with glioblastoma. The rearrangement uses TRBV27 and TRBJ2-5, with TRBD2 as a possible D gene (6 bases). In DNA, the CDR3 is TGTGCCAGCAGTCGGGGGACGGGGGAGACCCAGTACTTC. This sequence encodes CASSRGTGETQYF.